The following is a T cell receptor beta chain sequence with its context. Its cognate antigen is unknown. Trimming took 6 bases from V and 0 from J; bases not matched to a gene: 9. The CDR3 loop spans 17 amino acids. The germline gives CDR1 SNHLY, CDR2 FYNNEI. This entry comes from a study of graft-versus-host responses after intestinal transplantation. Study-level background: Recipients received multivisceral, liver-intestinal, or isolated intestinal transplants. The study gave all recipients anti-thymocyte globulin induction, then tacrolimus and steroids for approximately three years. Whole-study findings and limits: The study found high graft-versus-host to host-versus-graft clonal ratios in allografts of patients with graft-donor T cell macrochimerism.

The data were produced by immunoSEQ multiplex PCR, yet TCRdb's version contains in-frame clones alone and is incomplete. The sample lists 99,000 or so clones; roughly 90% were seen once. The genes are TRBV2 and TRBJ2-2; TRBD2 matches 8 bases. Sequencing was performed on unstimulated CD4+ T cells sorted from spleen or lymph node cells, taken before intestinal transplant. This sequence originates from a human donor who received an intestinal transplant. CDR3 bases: TGTGCCAGCAGCCTCTACGGGACTAGGACGAACACCGGGGAGCTGTTTTTT. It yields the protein CASSLYGTRTNTGELFF.